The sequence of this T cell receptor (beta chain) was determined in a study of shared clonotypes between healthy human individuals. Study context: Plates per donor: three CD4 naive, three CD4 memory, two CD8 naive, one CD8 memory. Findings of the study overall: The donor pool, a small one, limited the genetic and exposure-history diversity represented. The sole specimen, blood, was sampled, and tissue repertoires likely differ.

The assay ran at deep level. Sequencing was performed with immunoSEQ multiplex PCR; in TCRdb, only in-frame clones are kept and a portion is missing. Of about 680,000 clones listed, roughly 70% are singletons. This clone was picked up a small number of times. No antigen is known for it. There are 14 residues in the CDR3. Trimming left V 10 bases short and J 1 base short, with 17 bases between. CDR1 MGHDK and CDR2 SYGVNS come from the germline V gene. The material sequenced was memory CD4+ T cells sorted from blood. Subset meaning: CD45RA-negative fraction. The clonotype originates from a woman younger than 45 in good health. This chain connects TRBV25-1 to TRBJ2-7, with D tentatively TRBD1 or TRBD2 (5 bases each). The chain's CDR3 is CAIEGPPNSYEQYF. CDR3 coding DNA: TGTGCCATTGAGGGGCCGCCTAATTCCTACGAGCAGTACTTC.